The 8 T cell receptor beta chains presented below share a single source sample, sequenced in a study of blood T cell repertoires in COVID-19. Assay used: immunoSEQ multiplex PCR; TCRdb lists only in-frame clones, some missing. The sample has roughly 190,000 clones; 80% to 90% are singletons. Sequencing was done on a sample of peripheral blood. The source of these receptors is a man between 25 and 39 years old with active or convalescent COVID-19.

CDR3 residues: CAWSSRGTDTQYF. CDR3 nucleotides: TGTGCCTGGAGTTCGAGAGGCACAGATACGCAGTATTTT. The V and J genes are TRBV30 and TRBJ2-3; D is uncertain. V was pared by 2 bases and J by 1 base, with 7 bases between. Germline V CDR1 and CDR2: GTSNPN, SVGIG (reference sequence). CDR3 length: 13 amino acids.

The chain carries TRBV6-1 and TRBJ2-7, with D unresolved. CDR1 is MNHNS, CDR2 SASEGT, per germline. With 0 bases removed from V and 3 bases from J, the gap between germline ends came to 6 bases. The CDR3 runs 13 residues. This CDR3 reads CASSEADSYEQYV. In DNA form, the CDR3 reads TGTGCCAGCAGTGAAGCTGATAGCTACGAGCAGTACGTC.

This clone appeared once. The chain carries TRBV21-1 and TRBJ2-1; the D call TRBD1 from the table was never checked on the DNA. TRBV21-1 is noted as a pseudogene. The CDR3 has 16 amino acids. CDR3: CASRTSGKGWANEHFF. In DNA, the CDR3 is TGTGCCAGCAGGACCTCAGGGAAGGGGTGGGCGAATGAGCATTTCTTC.

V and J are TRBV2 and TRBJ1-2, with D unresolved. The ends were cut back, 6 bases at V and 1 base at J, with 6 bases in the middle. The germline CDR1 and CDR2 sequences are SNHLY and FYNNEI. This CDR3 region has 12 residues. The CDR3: CASSAINYGYTF. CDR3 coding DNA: TGTGCCAGCAGCGCGATTAACTATGGCTACACCTTC.

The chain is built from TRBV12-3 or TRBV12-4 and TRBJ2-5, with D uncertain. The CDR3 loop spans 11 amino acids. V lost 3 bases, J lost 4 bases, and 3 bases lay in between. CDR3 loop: CASSLRETQYF. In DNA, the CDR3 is TGTGCCAGCAGTTTGCGAGAGACCCAGTACTTC.

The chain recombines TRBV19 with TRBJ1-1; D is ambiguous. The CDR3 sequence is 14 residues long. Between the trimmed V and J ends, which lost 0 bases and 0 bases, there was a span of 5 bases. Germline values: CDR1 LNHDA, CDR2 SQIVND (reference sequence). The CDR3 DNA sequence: TGTGCCAGTAGTATAGACCCATTGAACACTGAAGCTTTCTTT. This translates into CASSIDPLNTEAFF. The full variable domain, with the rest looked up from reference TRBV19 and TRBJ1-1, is DGGITQSPKYLFRKEGQNVTLSCEQNLNHDAMYWYRQDPGQGLRLIYYSQIVNDFQKGDIAEGYSVSREKKESFPLTVTSAQKNPTAFYLCASSIDPLNTEAFFGQGTRLTVV.

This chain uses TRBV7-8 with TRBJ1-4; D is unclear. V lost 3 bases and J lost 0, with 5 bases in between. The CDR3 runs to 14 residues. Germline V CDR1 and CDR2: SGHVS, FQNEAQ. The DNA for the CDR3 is TGTGCCAGCAGCTTCAGTACAACTAATGAAAAACTGTTTTTT. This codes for CASSFSTTNEKLFF.

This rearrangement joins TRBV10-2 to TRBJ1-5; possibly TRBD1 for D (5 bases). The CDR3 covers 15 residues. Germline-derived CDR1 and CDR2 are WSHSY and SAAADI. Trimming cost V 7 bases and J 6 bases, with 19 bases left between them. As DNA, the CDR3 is TGCGCCAGCACGAATTTGGCGGGGGTGGCTCAGCCCCAGCATTTT. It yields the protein CASTNLAGVAQPQHF.